The 17 T cell receptor beta chains presented below share a single source sample, sequenced in a study of blood T cell repertoires in COVID-19. Repertoires were generated with immunoSEQ multiplex PCR, while TCRdb's copy carries only in-frame clones and drops some. This table holds a few hundred thousand clones, about four fifths found once. Sequencing used peripheral blood. The receptors come from a person aged 65 to 85 with COVID-19, enrolled during active disease.

The chain joins TRBV5-1 to TRBJ2-2; 11 nucleotides match TRBD2. The CDR3 loop spans 15 amino acids. CDR1 is SGHRS, CDR2 YFSETQ, per germline. V lost 3 bases and J lost 4; bases outside the gene matches: 2. CDR3 in amino acids: CASSSLAGATGELFF. The CDR3 region has the DNA TGCGCCAGCAGCTCACTAGCGGGAGCCACCGGGGAGCTGTTTTTT.

The chain uses TRBV9 and TRBJ1-1; TRBD1 matches at 10 bases. The CDR3 totals 16 residues. J gave up 4 bases and V 4 bases, and 10 bases lay outside the gene matches. The germline CDR1 and CDR2 sequences are SGDLS and YYNGEE. The CDR3 coding sequence is TGTGCCAGCAGCCCCCGAACCGGACAGGGGGGCACTGAAGCTTTCTTT. This translates into CASSPRTGQGGTEAFF.

The chain joins TRBV19 to TRBJ1-6; 9 bases agree with TRBD1. This CDR3 has 16 residues. Germline V CDR1 and CDR2: LNHDA, SQIVND (reference sequence). V was pared by 3 bases and J by 9 bases, with 9 bases of the junction left unmatched. The CDR3 bases are TGTGCCAGTAGTATGAGCGACGGACAGGGGTTTTCACCCCTCCACTTT. Protein sequence: CASSMSDGQGFSPLHF.

The rearrangement links TRBV9 to TRBJ1-3; D gene unclear. Germline values: CDR1 SGDLS, CDR2 YYNGEE. Trimming shortened V by 5 bases and J by 0 bases, and 9 bases separated the two germline ends. There are 14 residues in the CDR3. CDR3 in amino acids: CASSPGSSGNTIYF. The CDR3 coding sequence is TGTGCCAGCAGTCCGGGGAGCTCTGGAAACACCATATATTTT. The full variable domain, with the rest looked up from reference TRBV9 and TRBJ1-3, is DSGVTQTPKHLITATGQRVTLRCSPRSGDLSVYWYQQSLDQGLQFLIQYYNGEERAKGNILERFSAQQFPDLHSELNLSSLELGDSALYFCASSPGSSGNTIYFGEGSWLTVV.

The genes are TRBV18 and TRBJ2-2, with TRBD2 as a possible D gene (5 bases). The length of the CDR3 is 16 residues. Trimming pared 6 bases from V and 4 bases from J, leaving 18 bases between. Germline V gene data show CDR1 as KGHSH and CDR2 as LQKENI. In nucleotides, the CDR3 is TGTGCCAGCTCGCGCGAGAGGGCACTCCCCACCGGGGAGCTGTTTTTT. Translated, it gives CASSRERALPTGELFF.

The CDR3 DNA reads TGTGCCAGCTCCAAGCGGGAGGGCTCCTACGAGCAGTACTTC. Translating it yields CASSKREGSYEQYF. This chain joins TRBV27 and TRBJ2-7; 10 bases map to TRBD2. The CDR3 covers 14 residues. The V and J ends lost 8 bases and 0 bases, in that order; junction bases with no gene match: 4. Germline-derived CDR1 and CDR2 are MNHEY and SMNVEV (reference sequence).

V and J are TRBV9 and TRBJ2-5, with D perhaps TRBD1 (5 bases). Germline V lookup: CDR1 SGDLS, CDR2 YYNGEE. V lost 3 bases and J lost 2, with 8 bases in between. The length of the CDR3 is 13 residues. The chain's CDR3 is CASSEGVQETQYF. The CDR3 nucleotides read TGTGCCAGCAGCGAAGGGGTGCAAGAGACCCAGTACTTC.

The chain has TRBV7-9 and TRBJ2-1; D call uncertain. The V gene lost 2 bases and the J gene lost 7 bases, with 9 bases spanning the gap. CDR1 and CDR2 (germline): SEHNR, FQNEAQ (reference sequence). The CDR3 is 13 residues long. The CDR3 DNA reads TGTGCCAGCAGCTTAATCGTTTTGAATGAGCAGTTCTTC. Translation: CASSLIVLNEQFF.

This chain joins TRBV3-1 (or the pseudogene TRBV3-2) and TRBJ1-5, with unresolved D. Germline assignment: CDR1 LGHDT and CDR2 YNNKEL (reference sequence). V was shortened by 4 bases and J by 7 bases, with 14 bases between the two germline ends. The CDR3 is 14 amino acids. This chain's CDR3 is CASSPRGVQQPQHF. CDR3 nucleotides: TGTGCCAGCAGCCCGCGCGGGGTCCAGCAGCCCCAGCATTTT.

This chain joins TRBV4-3 and TRBJ2-5; possible D gene TRBD2, 6 bases. This CDR3 region has 17 residues. V dropped 6 bases and J dropped 4 bases, with 24 bases sitting between them. The germline CDR1 and CDR2 sequences are LGHNA and YSLEER. DNA of the CDR3: TGCGCCAGCAGTCGGGGGTCGGGACGGTTGGATGTAGAGACCCAGTACTTC. This translates into CASSRGSGRLDVETQYF.

This clone came up a few times. V usage is TRBV9 and J usage is TRBJ2-3; D is possibly TRBD1 (6 bases). V was trimmed by 6 bases and J by 0 bases, leaving 23 bases between them. This CDR3 is built from 18 residues. Germline V gene data show CDR1 as SGDLS and CDR2 as YYNGEE. The CDR3 here is CASTEQGRFTKSTDTQYF. Written as DNA, the CDR3 is TGTGCCAGCACCGAACAGGGACGCTTCACTAAAAGCACAGATACGCAGTATTTT.

This chain uses TRBV6-5 with TRBJ1-5; TRBD1 might be the D (6 bases). Trimming cost V 8 bases and J 1 base, with 12 bases left between them. Germline V gives CDR1 MNHEY, CDR2 SVGAGI. This CDR3 is 14 amino acids long. CDR3 in amino acids: CASRQAMSNQPQHF. In DNA, the CDR3 is TGTGCCAGCCGACAGGCAATGAGCAATCAGCCCCAGCATTTT.

This chain joins TRBV7-2 and TRBJ1-2, with a possible D match to TRBD1 (5 bases). The length of the CDR3 is 13 residues. V lost 5 bases, J lost 5 bases, and 12 bases lay in between. In germline, CDR1 is SGHTA, CDR2 FQGNSA. The DNA of the CDR3 is TGTGCCAGCAGCATTACAGGAGTTTATGGCTACACCTTC. This translates into CASSITGVYGYTF.

The rearrangement links TRBV5-1 to TRBJ2-5, with TRBD1 matching over 7 bases. The germline CDR1 and CDR2 sequences are SGHRS and YFSETQ. Trimming removed 0 bases from V and 3 bases from J; junction bases left unmatched: 11. CDR3 length: 17 amino acids. The CDR3, as DNA: TGCGCCAGCAGCTTGGACACAGGGGTTTTCGGGGAAGAGACCCAGTACTTC. Amino acids: CASSLDTGVFGEETQYF.

The V and J genes are TRBV5-1 and TRBJ2-7; 11 bases agree with TRBD1. CDR3 length: 19 amino acids. J lost 2 bases, V lost 0 bases, and 13 bases had no gene match. Germline V gene lookup returns CDR1 SGHRS and CDR2 YFSETQ. Here the CDR3 reads CASSLAKLRGTGGTYEQYF. The DNA for the CDR3 is TGCGCCAGCAGCTTGGCCAAGCTACGCGGGACAGGGGGTACCTACGAGCAGTACTTC.

This rearrangement joins TRBV6-5 to TRBJ2-7, with 7 bases aligning to TRBD1. Germline CDR1 reads MNHEY; CDR2 reads SVGAGI. Germline trimming cut 3 bases from V and 5 bases from J; bases unmatched to any gene: 4. CDR3 size: 13 residues. The CDR3 loop is CASSYLQGDEQYF. In DNA, the CDR3 is TGTGCCAGCAGTTATCTGCAGGGGGACGAGCAGTACTTC.

Comment on this clone: An end of the junction differs from the germline gene, which may be a read error. The rearrangement links TRBV5-4 to TRBJ2-7; D remains ambiguous. Germline loops: CDR1 SGHNT, CDR2 YYREEE (reference sequence). CDR3 size: 12 residues. CDR3 DNA sequence: TGTGCCAGCAGCTTAATTCTCGAGACACCATCGTTC. Its translation is CASSLILETPSF.